The 5 T cell receptor beta chains presented below share a single source sample, sequenced in a study of blood T cell repertoires in COVID-19 (TCRdb year 2020). The library was made by the immunoSEQ multiplex PCR assay. The source is immuneACCESS, and TCRdb retained only in-frame sequences with V and J called. Part of the clones is not carried over; for the studies checked, unresolved V genes explain less than half of this, and the remainder is unexplained. The sample records 300,000 to 400,000 clones, roughly 90% of which are singletons. Clones ranked in the top ten supply roughly 2.8% of the sample. The sequenced material came from peripheral blood. These receptor sequences come from a woman younger than 45 with COVID-19, enrolled during active disease.

This chain connects TRBV27 to TRBJ2-7; TRBD1 might be the D (6 bases). The CDR3 covers 14 residues. CDR1 MNHEY and CDR2 SMNVEV come from the germline V gene (reference sequence). V was clipped by 6 bases and J by 0 bases, with 12 bases between them. CDR3 DNA: TGTGCCAGCAGAGGACAGCTGCGCTCCTACGAGCAGTACTTC. Its translation is CASRGQLRSYEQYF.

The CDR3 DNA reads TGTGCCAGTAGTAGCGGGATCATCATGAGGGAGCAGTTCTTC. Its protein is CASSSGIIMREQFF. The chain employs TRBV19 and TRBJ2-1, with D perhaps TRBD2 (6 bases). The CDR3 has 14 residues. Germline CDR1 is LNHDA and CDR2 is SQIVND (reference sequence). V lost 4 bases, J lost 10 bases, and 17 bases lay in between.

V and J are TRBV5-6 and TRBJ2-3; no clear D gene. CDR3 length: 12 residues. Germline CDR1 SGHDT, CDR2 YYEEEE. V was trimmed by 2 bases and J by 6 bases, leaving 7 bases between them. The DNA of the CDR3 is TGTGCCAGCAGCTTTAGTCGTGATACGCAGTATTTT. It yields the protein CASSFSRDTQYF.

This rearrangement joins TRBV5-1 to TRBJ2-1, with 11 positions matching TRBD2. The germline gives CDR1 SGHRS, CDR2 YFSETQ. The J segment lost 4 bases and the V segment lost 3 bases, leaving 3 bases of the junction unmatched. This CDR3 spans 15 amino acids. The CDR3 sequence: CASSSGLADYNEQFF. The CDR3 region has the DNA TGCGCCAGCAGCTCGGGACTAGCGGATTACAATGAGCAGTTCTTC. The full variable domain, completed using reference TRBV5-1 and TRBJ2-1, is KAGVTQTPRYLIKTRGQQVTLSCSPISGHRSVSWYQQTPGQGLQFLFEYFSETQRNKGNFPGRFSGRQFSNSRSEMNVSTLELGDSALYLCASSSGLADYNEQFFGPGTRLTVL.

The chain links TRBV5-6 to TRBJ2-7; possible D gene TRBD1, 5 bases. The germline gives CDR1 SGHDT, CDR2 YYEEEE. Trimming stripped 3 bases from V and 6 bases from J, with 7 bases between. This CDR3 comprises 11 residues. DNA of the CDR3: TGTGCCAGCAGCTACAGGAGCGAGCAGTACTTC. Encoded protein: CASSYRSEQYF.